The 23 T cell receptor beta chains below were found in one sample sequenced in a study of blood T cell repertoires in COVID-19. Sequencing was performed with immunoSEQ multiplex PCR; in TCRdb, only in-frame clones are kept and a portion is missing. The data contain 120,000 to 150,000 clones, 89% of them singletons. Source material: peripheral blood. The source of these receptors is a human donor in a cohort sampled during active COVID-19.

The V call is TRBV11-2, the J call TRBJ2-1, with 9 bases aligning to TRBD2. Germline CDR1 SGHAT, CDR2 FQNNGV. Unmatched junction bases numbered 11, after V lost 5 bases and J lost 6 bases. The length of the CDR3 is 16 residues. The CDR3 sequence is CASSLNRRGGLNEQFF. The CDR3 DNA reads TGTGCCAGCAGCCTCAATCGGCGGGGGGGCCTCAATGAGCAGTTCTTC.

J is TRBJ2-2 and V is TRBV7-3; D might be TRBD2 (6 bases). V lost 5 bases and J 2 bases, leaving 18 bases between the germline ends. The CDR3 length is 17 residues. In germline, CDR1 is SGHTA, CDR2 FQGTGA. The CDR3 is CASSPSLGTHNTGELFF. CDR3 sequence (DNA): TGTGCCAGCAGCCCCTCGCTAGGGACTCACAACACCGGGGAGCTGTTTTTT. Full variable domain (rest looked up from reference TRBV7-3 and TRBJ2-2): GAGVSQTPSNKVTEKGKYVELRCDPISGHTALYWYRQSLGQGPEFLIYFQGTGAADDSGLPNDRFFAVRPEGSVSTLKIQRTERGDSAVYLCASSPSLGTHNTGELFFGEGSRLTVL.

This chain uses TRBV20-1 with TRBJ2-7, with D possibly matching TRBD1 (5 bases). This CDR3 region has 13 residues. Trimming cost V 3 bases and J 2 bases, with 11 bases left between them. Per the germline V gene, CDR1 is DFQATT and CDR2 is SNEGSKA (reference sequence). CDR3 DNA sequence: TGCAGTGCTAGTTTGACAGCGACCTACGAGCAGTACTTC. It codes for CSASLTATYEQYF.

This chain links TRBV4-1 with TRBJ2-1, with 7 bases that match TRBD1. CDR3 size: 14 residues. Trimming took 1 base from V and 12 from J; bases not matched to a gene: 9. Germline values: CDR1 MGHRA, CDR2 YSYEKL. CDR3 amino acids: CASSQVTIGGGQFF. CDR3 DNA: TGCGCCAGCAGCCAAGTGACAATAGGGGGCGGGCAGTTCTTC.

The rearrangement links TRBV6-6 to TRBJ2-5; a weak D match, TRBD1 (6 bases). Trimming stripped 3 bases from V and 2 bases from J, with 13 bases between. The CDR3 extends over 15 amino acids. Per the germline V gene, CDR1 is MNHNY and CDR2 is SVGAGI (reference sequence). In nucleotides, the CDR3 is TGTGCCAGCAGTTATAGGGGACAAAATCAAGAGACCCAGTACTTC. This sequence encodes CASSYRGQNQETQYF.

V and J are TRBV10-2 and TRBJ2-7; 14 nucleotides match TRBD2. CDR3 length equals 16 residues. In germline, CDR1 is WSHSY, CDR2 SAAADI. Unmatched junction bases numbered 11, after V lost 2 bases and J lost 11 bases. The DNA for the CDR3 is TGCGCCAGCAGTGAGCCGGGGACTAGCGGGGGATTCCGCGAGTACTTC. Its translation is CASSEPGTSGGFREYF.

The CDR3: CASSLEPGDYGYTF. CDR3 bases: TGTGCCAGCAGCTTGGAGCCAGGGGACTATGGCTACACCTTC. The chain employs TRBV5-6 and TRBJ1-2; the D gene is possibly TRBD1 (6 bases). The CDR3 has 14 residues. Trimming took off 0 bases at V and 3 bases at J, with 9 bases between the two ends. Germline values: CDR1 SGHDT, CDR2 YYEEEE.

This clone was counted a single time. This chain joins TRBV30 and TRBJ2-1; 7 bases map to TRBD2. This CDR3 spans 15 amino acids. Trimming at V came to 6 bases and at J to 8 bases, leaving 16 bases not matched to a gene. Germline V CDR1 and CDR2: GTSNPN, SVGIG (reference sequence). The CDR3 nucleotides read TGTGCCTGCGTAGCGCCGGGATGGGGGAGGGATGAGCAGTTCTTC. Translating gives CACVAPGWGRDEQFF. Drawing the rest from reference TRBV30 and TRBJ2-1, the complete variable domain is SQTIHQWPATLVQPVGSPLSLECTVEGTSNPNLYWYRQAAGRGLQLLFYSVGIGQISSEVPQNLSASRPQDRQFILSSKKLLLSDSGFYLCACVAPGWGRDEQFFGPGTRLTVL.

This chain joins TRBV2 and TRBJ1-5; D is perhaps TRBD1 (5 bases). This CDR3 is built from 14 residues. Trimming pared 6 bases from V and 3 bases from J, leaving 12 bases between. Per germline, CDR1 SNHLY and CDR2 FYNNEI. CDR3 in amino acids: CASSQVGANQPQHF. The CDR3 region has the DNA TGTGCCAGCAGCCAGGTAGGGGCCAATCAGCCCCAGCATTTT.

The chain has TRBV6-5 and TRBJ1-2; 10 bases match TRBD1. The CDR3 consists of 13 residues. V was pared by 2 bases and J by 8 bases, with 2 bases of the junction left unmatched. Germline V gene data show CDR1 as MNHEY and CDR2 as SVGAGI. CDR3 DNA sequence: TGTGCCAGCAGTTACGGACAGGGGGACGGCTACACCTTC. This encodes CASSYGQGDGYTF.

This chain uses TRBV18 with TRBJ1-2, with a possible D match to TRBD1 (5 bases). Germline CDR1 KGHSH, CDR2 LQKENI. Trimming took off 1 base at V and 6 bases at J, with 6 bases between the two ends. This CDR3 spans 12 amino acids. The CDR3 protein is CASSPRGDGYTF. Here the CDR3 DNA reads TGTGCCAGCTCACCACGGGGGGATGGCTACACCTTC.

The gene calls are TRBV4-3 and TRBJ2-2; tentative D call: TRBD1 (5 bases). Germline V gives CDR1 LGHNA, CDR2 YSLEER. The CDR3 consists of 19 residues. The V gene lost 0 bases and the J gene lost 2 bases, with 19 bases spanning the gap. The CDR3 nucleotides read TGCGCCAGCAGCCAAGAGTGGTCGGCGGCGACAGCCAACACCGGGGAGCTGTTTTTT. Protein product: CASSQEWSAATANTGELFF.

The chain uses TRBV10-1 and TRBJ2-5; D is perhaps TRBD2 (5 bases). CDR3 size: 15 residues. The V and J ends lost 2 bases and 4 bases respectively, with 14 bases between them. The germline V gene encodes CDR1 WNHNN and CDR2 SYGVQD (reference sequence). CDR3 residues: CASSEMVGSGETQYF. CDR3 nucleotides: TGCGCCAGCAGTGAGATGGTTGGGAGCGGAGAGACCCAGTACTTC.

The gene calls are TRBV9 and TRBJ1-1; D call uncertain. Trimming removed 0 bases from V and 7 bases from J, with 13 bases in between. Germline assignment: CDR1 SGDLS and CDR2 YYNGEE. The CDR3 length is 14 residues. CDR3 DNA sequence: TGTGCCAGCAGCGTAGGGTCTCGAGGGAGTGAAGCTTTCTTT. Its translation is CASSVGSRGSEAFF.

A single count supports this clone. The V gene is TRBV9, the J gene TRBJ1-2, with D perhaps matching TRBD1 (6 bases). The ends were cut back, 0 bases at V and 3 bases at J, with 15 bases in the middle. Per the germline V gene, CDR1 is SGDLS and CDR2 is YYNGEE. There are 16 residues in the CDR3. Written as DNA, the CDR3 is TGTGCCAGCAGCGTAGAAGGGGGGGCGATCGACTATGGCTACACCTTC. This translates into CASSVEGGAIDYGYTF.

This clone was counted between two and nine times. The gene calls are TRBV6-5 and TRBJ1-1, with D possibly TRBD1 on 5 matching bases. The ends were cut back, 2 bases at V and 1 base at J, with 5 bases in the middle. The CDR3 loop spans 13 amino acids. Germline values: CDR1 MNHEY, CDR2 SVGAGI. CDR3 sequence reads: CASSYTGNTEAFF. CDR3 DNA: TGTGCCAGCAGTTACACAGGGAACACTGAAGCTTTCTTT.

This clone appeared a single time. The chain carries TRBV25-1 and TRBJ2-7; 7 nucleotides match TRBD1. The CDR3 is 15 residues long. CDR1 is MGHDK and CDR2 is SYGVNS in the germline V gene. Unmatched junction bases numbered 10, after V lost 3 bases and J lost 5 bases. CDR3 region: CASSEMTGNFDEQYF. The CDR3 DNA sequence: TGTGCCAGCAGTGAGATGACAGGGAATTTCGACGAGCAGTACTTC.

The chain is built from TRBV7-2 and TRBJ2-1, with 8 positions matching TRBD1. The CDR3 spans 14 residues. The germline gives CDR1 SGHTA, CDR2 FQGNSA. J lost 7 bases, V lost 6 bases, and 8 bases had no gene match. The CDR3 region is CASSPRRGPNEQFF. In nucleotides, the CDR3 is TGTGCCAGCAGTCCCCGCAGGGGGCCGAATGAGCAGTTCTTC.

This chain connects TRBV7-3 to TRBJ2-3, with unresolved D. The CDR3 has 11 amino acids. Per germline, CDR1 SGHTA and CDR2 FQGTGA. CDR3 loop: CTDSKAFTQYF. The CDR3 DNA follows: TGTACCGACTCGAAAGCCTTTACGCAGTATTTT. Full variable domain (rest looked up from reference TRBV7-3 and TRBJ2-3): GAGVSQTPSNKVTEKGKYVELRCDPISGHTALYWYRQSLGQGPEFLIYFQGTGAADDSGLPNDRFFAVRPEGSVSTLKIQRTERGDSAVYLCTDSKAFTQYFGPGTRLTVL.

The V call is TRBV12-5, the J call TRBJ2-7; 11 bases are shared with TRBD1. In germline, CDR1 is LGHNT, CDR2 FRNRAP. The CDR3 runs 15 residues. V dropped 4 bases and J dropped 3; count of bases not matched to a gene: 5. Written as DNA, the CDR3 is TGTGCTAGTGGTTCCTCGGACAGGGGGCTCTACGAGCAGTACTTC. Translation: CASGSSDRGLYEQYF.

The chain couples TRBV11-2 to TRBJ2-7; TRBD2 matches 12 bases. The length of the CDR3 is 15 residues. With V trimmed by 1 base and J by 5 bases, 3 bases remained unmatched. Germline assignment: CDR1 SGHAT and CDR2 FQNNGV. The chain's CDR3 is CASSLGTSGGNEQYF. In DNA, the CDR3 is TGTGCCAGCAGCTTAGGTACTAGCGGGGGGAACGAGCAGTACTTC.

The rearrangement uses TRBV4-1 and TRBJ2-2; 9 bases align to TRBD2. Trimming at V came to 4 bases and at J to 1 base, leaving 1 base not matched to a gene. The CDR3 extends over 15 amino acids. CDR1 and CDR2 from the germline V gene are MGHRA and YSYEKL. CDR3 sequence: CASSLSGGNTGELFF. The DNA for the CDR3 is TGCGCCAGCAGCCTTAGCGGGGGGAACACCGGGGAGCTGTTTTTT.

This chain uses TRBV5-4 with TRBJ2-3; the match to TRBD1 covers 7 bases. J was trimmed by 0 bases and V by 4 bases; bases with no gene match: 8. The V gene's germline CDR1 is SGHNT and CDR2 YYREEE (reference sequence). CDR3 size: 16 residues. The CDR3 protein is CASSSGQDPSTDTQYF. The CDR3 nucleotides read TGTGCCAGCAGCAGTGGACAGGACCCTAGCACAGATACGCAGTATTTT.